Listed here are 8 T cell receptor beta chains from one sample, sequenced in a study of glioma-infiltrating T cells. The iRepertoire nested amplicon-rescue multiplex PCR amplified TCR alpha and beta CDR3s from RNA. From the multiplex PCR reads, TCRdb called clonotypes with MiXCR, one entry per CDR3 protein. The data contain approximately 120,000 distinct CDR3 sequences, 23% of them singletons. Material: glioma tissue, nonneoplastic brain tissue, or PBMCs (not recorded which). The receptor source for this set is a human donor with low-grade glioma or glioblastoma, undergoing nonglioma brain surgery, or in good health (not recorded which).

This clonotype occurred many times. CDR3 protein: CASSQDGAGTVGTEAFF. Written as DNA, the CDR3 is TGTGCCAGTAGTCAAGACGGAGCCGGGACAGTAGGCACTGAAGCTTTCTTT. The chain joins TRBV19 to TRBJ1-1, with TRBD1 matching 7 bases. There are 17 residues in the CDR3. Germline CDR1 LNHDA, CDR2 SQIVND (reference sequence). Trimming at V came to 5 bases and at J to 4 bases, leaving 16 bases not matched to a gene.

At least ten counts were recorded for this clonotype. CDR3 DNA: TGTGCCACCCGGGACCCCTTTGATACGCAGTATTTT. Encoded protein: CATRDPFDTQYF. V gene TRBV28 combines with J gene TRBJ2-3; D may correspond to TRBD1 or TRBD2 (5 bases each). CDR3 length: 12 amino acids. Deletions cut 10 bases from V and 6 bases from J, with 14 bases between. CDR1 is MDHEN, CDR2 SYDVKM, per germline.

This clonotype has a count of ten or more. A much larger clone is a single base away; this may be a read error. This chain connects TRBV20-1 to TRBJ2-7; D may match TRBD1 or TRBD2 (5 bases each). This CDR3 comprises 15 residues. Germline values: CDR1 DFQATT, CDR2 SNEGSKA (reference sequence). V shed 3 bases and J shed 12 bases, with 27 bases lying between them. For the CDR3, the DNA is TGCAGTGCTAGGGCCAGGGAAGCTGGAGGATTCGGGCGGTACTTC. This gives the protein CSARAREAGGFGRYF.

The chain carries TRBV5-6 and TRBJ2-7, with D unclear. The CDR3 totals 14 residues. The V end was cut by 2 bases, the J end by 1 base, with 10 bases between. CDR1 SGHDT and CDR2 YYEEEE come from the germline V gene. The CDR3 sequence: CASSFDVNSYEQYF. The CDR3 DNA sequence: TGTGCCAGCAGCTTCGACGTCAATTCCTACGAGCAGTACTTC. The full variable domain, completed using reference TRBV5-6 and TRBJ2-7, is DAGVTQSPTHLIKTRGQQVTLRCSPKSGHDTVSWYQQALGQGPQFIFQYYEEEERQRGNFPDRFSGHQFPNYSSELNVNALLLGDSALYLCASSFDVNSYEQYFGPGTRLTVT.

This clonotype has at least ten counts. This chain uses TRBV6-1 with TRBJ1-5, with no clear D. Per germline, CDR1 MNHNS and CDR2 SASEGT. Trimming took off 8 bases at V and 6 bases at J, with 5 bases between the two ends. The CDR3 totals 10 residues. This CDR3 is CASGSQPQHF. For the CDR3, the DNA is TGTGCCAGCGGTTCTCAGCCCCAGCATTTT.

Ten or more counts support this clonotype. The chain links TRBV27 to TRBJ1-2; D unresolved. The V gene lost 6 bases and the J gene lost 3 bases, with 11 bases spanning the gap. CDR3 length: 13 amino acids. Germline lookup yields CDR1 MNHEY and CDR2 SMNVEV (reference sequence). The chain's CDR3 is CASSRTEYYGYTF. Written as DNA, the CDR3 is TGTGCCAGCAGCCGGACCGAATACTATGGCTACACCTTC.

This chain uses TRBV12-3 or TRBV12-4 with TRBJ2-2; 14 nucleotides agree with TRBD2. The CDR3 totals 18 residues. J lost 4 bases, V lost 3 bases, and 7 bases had no gene match. CDR3 sequence (DNA): TGTGCCAGCAGTTTTGGGACTAGCGGGAGTTGGGGCACCGGGGAGCTGTTTTTT. Protein: CASSFGTSGSWGTGELFF.

This clonotype was found many times. The chain joins TRBV6-1 to TRBJ2-1; the match to TRBD2 covers 11 bases. Germline V gene data show CDR1 as MNHNS and CDR2 as SASEGT. There are 17 residues in the CDR3. Losses at the gene ends were 7 bases for V and 4 bases for J; bases not matched to a gene: 12. CDR3 DNA: TGTGCCAGCACCGATCCTGCCGGGACTAGCGGTTACAATGAGCAGTTCTTC. It specifies CASTDPAGTSGYNEQFF.